This TCR beta chain derives from a study of OX40 agonist ivuxolimab in advanced cancers. Study background: One hepatocellular carcinoma and a couple of cutaneous melanoma patients partially responded.

The assay was immunoSEQ multiplex PCR, and TCRdb's table has in-frame clones only and misses some. This table has approximately 74,000 clones, 85% to 95% appearing once. Trimming shortened V by 5 bases and J by 3 bases, and 4 bases separated the two germline ends. This CDR3 region has 10 residues. From germline, CDR1 is GTSNPN and CDR2 SVGIG (reference sequence). The clonotype comes from an adult with an advanced solid tumor such as melanoma, head and neck, liver or kidney cancer. The gene calls are TRBV30 and TRBJ1-2; D not certain. Sequences were derived from CD4+ or CD8+ T cells sorted from blood, sampled in a trial of the OX40 agonist ivuxolimab. For the CDR3, the DNA is TGTGCCTGGGATGACTATGGCTACACCTTC. It yields the protein CAWDDYGYTF.